This entry lists 11 T cell receptor beta chains sequenced from one sample in a study of CD8+CD57+ T cells in acquired aplastic anemia. For sequencing, patients were chosen who had shown expansion of CD8+CD57+ cells by flow cytometry. Genomic DNA acted as the template from which TCR beta VDJ combination and CDR3 sequence profiling were carried out. In TCRdb, the reads were re-called with MiXCR into one record per CDR3 protein. Of hundreds of thousands of distinct CDR3 sequences in the sample, approximately 58% were seen once. Sequences were obtained from sorted CD4+, CD8+, or CD8+CD57+ T cells (not recorded which) from PBMCs. Every receptor here comes from a human donor with aplastic anemia.

The rearrangement uses TRBV7-9 and TRBJ2-7; 14 bases are a match to TRBD2. This CDR3 comprises 16 residues. After removal of 5 bases from V and 6 bases from J, the junction contained 9 bases not matched to a gene. CDR1 SEHNR and CDR2 FQNEAQ come from the germline V gene (reference sequence). The CDR3 DNA reads TGTGCCAGCAGCCAAAGTGGACTAGCGGGAGGTAGCGAGCAGTACTTC. Its protein product is CASSQSGLAGGSEQYF.

This clonotype has at least ten counts. This chain connects TRBV7-6 to TRBJ2-3; 9 bases are a match to TRBD2. The CDR3 has 15 residues. V shed 3 bases, J shed 6 bases, and the junction held 7 bases outside the gene matches. CDR1 is SGHVS, CDR2 FNYEAQ, per germline. The CDR3 loop reads CASSFASGAADTQYF. The CDR3 nucleotides read TGTGCCAGCAGCTTCGCTAGCGGGGCCGCGGATACGCAGTATTTT.

This clonotype was seen repeatedly, ten times or more. The V and J genes are TRBV6-1 and TRBJ2-7; D call uncertain. CDR3 size: 15 residues. Germline V gene lookup returns CDR1 MNHNS and CDR2 SASEGT. The V and J ends lost 6 bases and 1 base respectively, with 16 bases between them. The CDR3 loop is CASSPRAVVSYEQYF. The CDR3 DNA reads TGTGCCAGCAGCCCTCGGGCGGTGGTTTCCTACGAGCAGTACTTC.

The V and J genes are TRBV5-1 and TRBJ1-6; D possibly corresponds to TRBD1 (6 bases). Germline V gives CDR1 SGHRS, CDR2 YFSETQ. This CDR3 has 15 amino acids. Trimming took 1 base from V and 9 from J, leaving 14 bases between them. Here the CDR3 reads CASSLSRGQGSPLHF. The CDR3, as DNA: TGCGCCAGCAGCTTGAGTCGGGGGCAGGGTTCACCCCTCCACTTT.

About this clonotype itself: The junction shows a germline mismatch at one end, possibly a read error. V usage is TRBV7-9 and J usage is TRBJ2-5; TRBD1 or TRBD2 may be the D gene (5 bases each). The CDR3 consists of 15 residues. Germline CDR1 reads SEHNR; CDR2 reads FQNEAQ (reference sequence). The CDR3 protein is CASSLAGEKQETQHF. In nucleotides, the CDR3 is TGTGCCAGCAGCTTAGCGGGGGAGAAACAAGAGACCCAGCACTTC.

The chain links TRBV10-1 to TRBJ1-2, with 9 bases aligning to TRBD1. CDR3 length: 14 amino acids. V lost 4 bases and J lost 3; bases outside the gene matches: 3. CDR1 and CDR2 from the germline V gene are WNHNN and SYGVQD (reference sequence). CDR3 nucleotides: TGCGCCAGCAGTGGCACAGGGGGCCACTATGGCTACACCTTC. Translating gives CASSGTGGHYGYTF.

This clonotype was counted ten times or more. This sequence joins TRBV2 and TRBJ2-1, with 9 bases lining up with TRBD2. This CDR3 region has 20 residues. J lost 0 bases, V lost 6 bases, and 18 bases had no gene match. In germline, CDR1 is SNHLY, CDR2 FYNNEI. The CDR3 DNA follows: TGTGCCAGCAGGGAGACTTTGTTGAGTGGACTAGCGAGCTCCTACAATGAGCAGTTCTTC. Translation gives CASRETLLSGLASSYNEQFF. Full variable domain (missing parts from reference TRBV2 and TRBJ2-1): EPEVTQTPSHQVTQMGQEVILRCVPISNHLYFYWYRQILGQKVEFLVSFYNNEISEKSEIFDDQFSVERPDGSNFTLKIRSTKLEDSAMYFCASRETLLSGLASSYNEQFFGPGTRLTVL.

V is TRBV9 and J is TRBJ1-6; 10 nucleotides agree with TRBD1. CDR3 size: 17 residues. Germline V gene lookup returns CDR1 SGDLS and CDR2 YYNGEE. The J segment lost 2 bases and the V segment lost 2 bases, leaving 4 bases of the junction unmatched. The CDR3 DNA follows: TGTGCCAGCAGCGTGGGACAGGGGATCGCCTATAATTCACCCCTCCACTTT. Residues: CASSVGQGIAYNSPLHF.

The V and J genes are TRBV7-8 and TRBJ2-7; D gene unclear. Trimming shortened V by 5 bases and J by 2 bases, and 19 bases separated the two germline ends. Germline V gene sequence: CDR1 SGHVS, CDR2 FQNEAQ. The CDR3 runs 16 residues. This CDR3 is CASSQSRRPRAYEQYF. Here the CDR3 DNA reads TGTGCCAGCAGCCAATCCAGAAGACCACGAGCCTACGAGCAGTACTTC.

In its sample, this clonotype was seen many times. The chain links TRBV15 to TRBJ2-7, with 8 bases fitting TRBD1. V trimming: 0 bases; J trimming: 6 bases; junction bases outside the gene matches: 4. Germline V lookup: CDR1 LNHNV, CDR2 YYDKDF (reference sequence). The CDR3 totals 14 residues. CDR3 residues: CATSRETGAAEQYF. DNA for the CDR3: TGTGCCACCAGCAGAGAGACAGGGGCAGCCGAGCAGTACTTC.

This chain connects TRBV19 to TRBJ2-3; TRBD1 aligns across 8 bases. The CDR3 is 15 amino acids. Germline CDR1 and CDR2: LNHDA and SQIVND (reference sequence). The V segment lost 2 bases and the J segment 2 bases; nucleotides outside the gene matches: 3. The DNA of the CDR3 is TGTGCCAGTAGTATAAGGACAGGGTCCACAGATACGCAGTATTTT. Its protein product is CASSIRTGSTDTQYF.